This T cell receptor (beta chain) was identified in a study of patients and donors after allogeneic stem cell transplantation. From the RT-PCR reads, TCRdb called clonotypes with MiXCR, one entry per CDR3 protein. The sample has roughly 880,000 distinct CDR3 sequences; roughly 18% are singletons. This clonotype was recorded a few times. Germline V gene data show CDR1 as SGHRS and CDR2 as YFSETQ. V lost 3 bases to trimming and J lost 4 bases, with 10 bases between them. This CDR3 comprises 13 residues. The sequence derives from a human donor who was either an allogeneic HSCT recipient or a stem cell or donor lymphocyte infusion donor (not recorded which). It is not recorded whose cells these are; they may come from a transplant donor. Specimen: blood, either unsorted or a sorted T cell fraction (not recorded which). The rearrangement links TRBV5-1 to TRBJ2-5, with D possibly TRBD2 on 5 matching bases. The CDR3 region has the DNA TGCGCCAGCAGCTCGACAAGCGGAGAGACCCAGTACTTC. Translation gives CASSSTSGETQYF.